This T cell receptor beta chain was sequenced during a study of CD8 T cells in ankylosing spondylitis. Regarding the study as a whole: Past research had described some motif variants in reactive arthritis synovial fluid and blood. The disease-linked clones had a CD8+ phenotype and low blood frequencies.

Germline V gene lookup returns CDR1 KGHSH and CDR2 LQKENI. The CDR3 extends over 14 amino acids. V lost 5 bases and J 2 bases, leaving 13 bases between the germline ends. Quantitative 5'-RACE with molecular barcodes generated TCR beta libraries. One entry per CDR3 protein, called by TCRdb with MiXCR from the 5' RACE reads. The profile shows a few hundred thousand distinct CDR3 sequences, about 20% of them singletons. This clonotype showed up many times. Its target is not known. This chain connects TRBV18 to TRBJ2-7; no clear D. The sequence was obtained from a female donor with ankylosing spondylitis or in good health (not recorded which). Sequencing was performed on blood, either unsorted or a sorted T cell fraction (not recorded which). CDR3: CASSNLPVAYEQYF. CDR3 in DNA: TGTGCCAGCTCAAATCTTCCAGTCGCCTACGAGCAGTACTTC.